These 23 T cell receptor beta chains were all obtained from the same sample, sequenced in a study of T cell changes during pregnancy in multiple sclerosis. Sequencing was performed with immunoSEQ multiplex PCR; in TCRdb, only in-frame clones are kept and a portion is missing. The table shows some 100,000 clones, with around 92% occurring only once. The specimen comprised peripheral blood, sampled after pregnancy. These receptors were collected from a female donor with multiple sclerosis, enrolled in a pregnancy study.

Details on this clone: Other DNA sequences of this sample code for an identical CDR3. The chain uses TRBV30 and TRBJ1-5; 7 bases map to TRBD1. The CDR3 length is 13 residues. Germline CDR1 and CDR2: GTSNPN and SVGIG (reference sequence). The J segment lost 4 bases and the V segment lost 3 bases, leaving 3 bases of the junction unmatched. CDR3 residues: CAWSRDSNQPQHF. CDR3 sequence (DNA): TGTGCCTGGAGCCGGGACAGTAATCAGCCCCAGCATTTT.

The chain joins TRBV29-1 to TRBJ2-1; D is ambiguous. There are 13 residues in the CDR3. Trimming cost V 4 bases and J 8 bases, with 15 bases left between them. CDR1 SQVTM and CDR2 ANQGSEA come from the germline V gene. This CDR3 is CSVAQLASHEQFF. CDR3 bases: TGCAGCGTTGCGCAGTTAGCTTCCCATGAGCAGTTCTTC.

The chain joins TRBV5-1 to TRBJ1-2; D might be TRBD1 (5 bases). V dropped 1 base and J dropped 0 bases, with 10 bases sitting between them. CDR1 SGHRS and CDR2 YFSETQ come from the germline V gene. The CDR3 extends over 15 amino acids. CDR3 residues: CASSLRGDANYGYTF. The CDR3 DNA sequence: TGCGCCAGCAGCTTGCGGGGGGATGCTAACTATGGCTACACCTTC.

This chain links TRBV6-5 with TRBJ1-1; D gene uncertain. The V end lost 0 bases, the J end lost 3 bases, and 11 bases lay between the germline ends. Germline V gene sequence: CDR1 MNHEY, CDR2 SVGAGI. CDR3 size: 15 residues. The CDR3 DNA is TGTGCCAGCAGTTACTCTGAGAGGTCCTACACTGAAGCTTTCTTT. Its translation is CASSYSERSYTEAFF.

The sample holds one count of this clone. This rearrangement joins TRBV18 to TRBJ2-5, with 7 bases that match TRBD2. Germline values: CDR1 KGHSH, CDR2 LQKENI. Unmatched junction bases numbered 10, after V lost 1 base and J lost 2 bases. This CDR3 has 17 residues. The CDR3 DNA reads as TGTGCCAGCTCACCACTACCCCGGGCTAGCGGACAAGAGACCCAGTACTTC. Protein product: CASSPLPRASGQETQYF.

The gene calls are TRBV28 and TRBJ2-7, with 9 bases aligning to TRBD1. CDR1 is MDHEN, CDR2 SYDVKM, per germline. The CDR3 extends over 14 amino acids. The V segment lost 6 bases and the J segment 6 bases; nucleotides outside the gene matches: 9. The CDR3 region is CASRVGQGNVEQYF. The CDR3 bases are TGTGCCAGCAGGGTGGGACAGGGTAATGTCGAGCAGTACTTC.

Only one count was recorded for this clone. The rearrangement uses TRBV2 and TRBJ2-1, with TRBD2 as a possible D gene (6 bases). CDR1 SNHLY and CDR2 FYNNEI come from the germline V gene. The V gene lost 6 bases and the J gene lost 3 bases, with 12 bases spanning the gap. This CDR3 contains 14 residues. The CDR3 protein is CASRKLAIYNEQFF. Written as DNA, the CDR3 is TGTGCCAGCAGAAAACTAGCCATCTACAATGAGCAGTTCTTC.

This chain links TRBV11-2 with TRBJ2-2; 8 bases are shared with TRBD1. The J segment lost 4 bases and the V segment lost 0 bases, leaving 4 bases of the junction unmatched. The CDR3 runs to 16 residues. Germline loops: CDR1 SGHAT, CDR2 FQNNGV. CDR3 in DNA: TGTGCCAGCAGCTTAGATCAGGGGGCGCGCACCGGGGAGCTGTTTTTT. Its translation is CASSLDQGARTGELFF.

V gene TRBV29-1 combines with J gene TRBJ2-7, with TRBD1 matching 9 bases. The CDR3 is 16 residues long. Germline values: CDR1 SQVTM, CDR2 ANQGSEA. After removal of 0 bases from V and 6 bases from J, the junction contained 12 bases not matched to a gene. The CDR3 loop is CSVEDRRGTGYSEQYF. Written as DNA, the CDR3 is TGCAGCGTTGAAGATCGTAGGGGGACAGGGTATAGCGAGCAGTACTTC.

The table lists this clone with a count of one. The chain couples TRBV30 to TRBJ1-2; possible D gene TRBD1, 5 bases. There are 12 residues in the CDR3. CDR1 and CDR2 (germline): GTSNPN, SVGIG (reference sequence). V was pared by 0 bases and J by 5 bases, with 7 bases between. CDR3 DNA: TGTGCCTGGAGTGTGACAGAATATGGCTACACCTTC. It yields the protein CAWSVTEYGYTF.

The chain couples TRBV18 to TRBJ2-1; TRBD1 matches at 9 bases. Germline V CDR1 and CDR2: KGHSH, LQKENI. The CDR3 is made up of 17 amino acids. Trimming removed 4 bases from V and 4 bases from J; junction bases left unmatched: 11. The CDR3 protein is CASSHRGPQDVYNEQFF. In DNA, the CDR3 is TGTGCCAGCTCACACAGGGGGCCCCAGGACGTTTACAATGAGCAGTTCTTC.

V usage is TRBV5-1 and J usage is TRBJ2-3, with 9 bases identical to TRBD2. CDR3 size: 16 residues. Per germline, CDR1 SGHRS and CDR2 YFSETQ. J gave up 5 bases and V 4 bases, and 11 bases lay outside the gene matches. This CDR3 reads CASSLGGGRAVDTQYF. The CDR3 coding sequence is TGCGCCAGCAGCCTGGGCGGCGGGAGGGCCGTAGATACGCAGTATTTT. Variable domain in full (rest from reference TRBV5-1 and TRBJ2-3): KAGVTQTPRYLIKTRGQQVTLSCSPISGHRSVSWYQQTPGQGLQFLFEYFSETQRNKGNFPGRFSGRQFSNSRSEMNVSTLELGDSALYLCASSLGGGRAVDTQYFGPGTRLTVL.

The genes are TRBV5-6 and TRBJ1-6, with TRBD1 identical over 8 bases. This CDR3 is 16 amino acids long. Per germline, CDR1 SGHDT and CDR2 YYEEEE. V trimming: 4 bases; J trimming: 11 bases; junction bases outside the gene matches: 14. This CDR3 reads CASSGPRGLGVAPLHF. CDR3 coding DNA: TGTGCCAGCAGCGGACCCAGGGGGCTTGGCGTGGCACCCCTCCACTTT.

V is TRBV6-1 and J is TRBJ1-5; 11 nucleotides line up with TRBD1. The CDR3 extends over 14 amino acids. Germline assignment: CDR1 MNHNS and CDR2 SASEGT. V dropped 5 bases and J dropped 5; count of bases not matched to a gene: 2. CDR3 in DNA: TGTGCCAGCAGTTGGACAGGGGGCGATCAGCCCCAGCATTTT. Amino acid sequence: CASSWTGGDQPQHF.

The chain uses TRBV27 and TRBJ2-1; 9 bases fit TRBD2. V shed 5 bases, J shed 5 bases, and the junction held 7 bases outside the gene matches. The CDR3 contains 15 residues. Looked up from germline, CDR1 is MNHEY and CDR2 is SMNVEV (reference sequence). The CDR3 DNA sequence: TGTGCCAGCAGTCTGTTAGCGGGAGCGAACAATGAGCAGTTCTTC. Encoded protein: CASSLLAGANNEQFF.

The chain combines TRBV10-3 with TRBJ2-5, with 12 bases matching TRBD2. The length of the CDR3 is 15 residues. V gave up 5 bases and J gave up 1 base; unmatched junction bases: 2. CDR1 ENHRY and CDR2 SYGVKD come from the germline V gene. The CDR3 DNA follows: TGTGCCATCAGTAGACTAGCGGGAGTCCAAGAGACCCAGTACTTC. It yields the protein CAISRLAGVQETQYF.

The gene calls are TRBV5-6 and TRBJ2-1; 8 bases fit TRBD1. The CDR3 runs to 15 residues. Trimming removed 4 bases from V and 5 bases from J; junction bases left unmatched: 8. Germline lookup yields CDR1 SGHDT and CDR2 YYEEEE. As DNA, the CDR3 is TGTGCCAGCAGCCGAGGGACAGGAGTCCACAATGAGCAGTTCTTC. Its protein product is CASSRGTGVHNEQFF. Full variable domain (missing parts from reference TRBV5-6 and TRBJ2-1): DAGVTQSPTHLIKTRGQQVTLRCSPKSGHDTVSWYQQALGQGPQFIFQYYEEEERQRGNFPDRFSGHQFPNYSSELNVNALLLGDSALYLCASSRGTGVHNEQFFGPGTRLTVL.

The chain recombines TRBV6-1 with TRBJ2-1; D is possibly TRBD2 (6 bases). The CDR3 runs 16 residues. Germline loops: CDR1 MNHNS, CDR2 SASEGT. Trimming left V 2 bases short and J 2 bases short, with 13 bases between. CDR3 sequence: CASSEFRGNTYNEQFF. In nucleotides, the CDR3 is TGTGCCAGCAGTGAATTTCGCGGGAACACCTACAATGAGCAGTTCTTC.

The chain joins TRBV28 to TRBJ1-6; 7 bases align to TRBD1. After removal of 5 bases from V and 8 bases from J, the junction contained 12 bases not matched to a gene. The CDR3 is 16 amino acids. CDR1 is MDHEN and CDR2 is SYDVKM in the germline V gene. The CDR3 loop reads CASSPPRTGAYSPLHF. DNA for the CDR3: TGTGCCAGCAGTCCCCCGAGGACAGGCGCCTATTCACCCCTCCACTTT.

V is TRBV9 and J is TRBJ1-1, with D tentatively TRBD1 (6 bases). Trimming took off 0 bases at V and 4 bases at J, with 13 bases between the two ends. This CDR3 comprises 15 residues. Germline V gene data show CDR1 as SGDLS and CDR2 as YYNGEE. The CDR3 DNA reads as TGTGCCAGCAGCGTAGATGGGGGCCGTAGCACTGAAGCTTTCTTT. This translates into CASSVDGGRSTEAFF. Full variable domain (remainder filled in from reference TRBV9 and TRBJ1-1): DSGVTQTPKHLITATGQRVTLRCSPRSGDLSVYWYQQSLDQGLQFLIQYYNGEERAKGNILERFSAQQFPDLHSELNLSSLELGDSALYFCASSVDGGRSTEAFFGQGTRLTVV.

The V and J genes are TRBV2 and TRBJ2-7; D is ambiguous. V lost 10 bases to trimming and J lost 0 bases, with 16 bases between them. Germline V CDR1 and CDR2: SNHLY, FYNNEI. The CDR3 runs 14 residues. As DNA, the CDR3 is TGTGCCACCGCCGGTTGGGCCAGCTCCTACGAGCAGTACTTC. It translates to CATAGWASSYEQYF.

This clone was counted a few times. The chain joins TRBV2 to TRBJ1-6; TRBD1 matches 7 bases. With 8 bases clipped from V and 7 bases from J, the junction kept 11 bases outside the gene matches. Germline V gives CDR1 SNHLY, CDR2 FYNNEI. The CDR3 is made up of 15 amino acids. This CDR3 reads CASGGTGTANSPLHF. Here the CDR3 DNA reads TGTGCCAGCGGTGGTACCGGGACAGCAAATTCACCCCTCCACTTT.

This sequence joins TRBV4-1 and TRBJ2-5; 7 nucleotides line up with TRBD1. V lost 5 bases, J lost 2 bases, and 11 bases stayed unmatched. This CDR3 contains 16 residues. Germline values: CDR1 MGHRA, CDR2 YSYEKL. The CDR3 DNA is TGCGCCAGCAGCGCCCAACGACAGGGATATCAAGAGACCCAGTACTTC. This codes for CASSAQRQGYQETQYF.